The TCR beta chain under discussion was sequenced for a study of CD8+ T cells in alopecia areata. Germline CDR1 reads MGHRA; CDR2 reads YSYEKL. The CDR3 extends over 16 amino acids. Deletions cut 0 bases from V and 8 bases from J, with 19 bases between. Treatment reported: oral pan-JAK inhibitor, 5-10 mg twice daily. Researchers took lesional scalp punch biopsies and peripheral blood from people who were alopecia areata patients. Reverse transcribed after extraction, RNA yielded cDNA as the sequencing template. The repertoire was sequenced with immunoSEQ multiplex PCR; TCRdb's copy has only in-frame clones and lacks some. The sample gives hundreds of thousands of clones, roughly 60% of which show up once; roughly 0.88% is in the top ten.

This rearrangement joins TRBV4-1 to TRBJ1-2; D is undetermined. The clonotype comes from a human donor with alopecia areata. Sequencing was performed on CD4+ T cells sorted from blood, taken at roughly week 52, from a patient treated with tofacitinib. The CDR3 DNA reads TGCGCCAGCAGCCAAGATTTCCCGGTTCGGAGGACCGGCTACACCTTC. Protein product: CASSQDFPVRRTGYTF.